Listed here is a single T cell receptor (beta chain). The antigen is undetermined. The entry originates in a study of OX40 agonist ivuxolimab in advanced cancers. Whole-study findings and limits: At 0.1 to 3.0 mg/kg and by week 6, CD4+ and CD8+ T cells in the blood had expanded clonally.

Sampling of blood occurred at baseline, cycle 4 day 1, and cycle 7 day 1. Profiled with immunoSEQ multiplex PCR; TCRdb holds only in-frame clones, not every one. This table has roughly 67,000 clones, around 80% appearing once. Germline assignment: CDR1 SGHTA and CDR2 FQGNSA. V lost 2 bases, J lost 5 bases, and 6 bases lay in between. This CDR3 spans 12 amino acids. This rearrangement joins TRBV7-2 to TRBJ2-5; no reliable D call. The specimen comprised CD4+ or CD8+ T cells sorted from blood, sampled in a trial of the OX40 agonist ivuxolimab. The clonotype comes from an adult with an advanced solid tumor such as melanoma, head and neck, liver or kidney cancer. Written as DNA, the CDR3 is TGTGCCAGCAGCTTAATTCTGGAGACCCAGTACTTC. It codes for CASSLILETQYF.